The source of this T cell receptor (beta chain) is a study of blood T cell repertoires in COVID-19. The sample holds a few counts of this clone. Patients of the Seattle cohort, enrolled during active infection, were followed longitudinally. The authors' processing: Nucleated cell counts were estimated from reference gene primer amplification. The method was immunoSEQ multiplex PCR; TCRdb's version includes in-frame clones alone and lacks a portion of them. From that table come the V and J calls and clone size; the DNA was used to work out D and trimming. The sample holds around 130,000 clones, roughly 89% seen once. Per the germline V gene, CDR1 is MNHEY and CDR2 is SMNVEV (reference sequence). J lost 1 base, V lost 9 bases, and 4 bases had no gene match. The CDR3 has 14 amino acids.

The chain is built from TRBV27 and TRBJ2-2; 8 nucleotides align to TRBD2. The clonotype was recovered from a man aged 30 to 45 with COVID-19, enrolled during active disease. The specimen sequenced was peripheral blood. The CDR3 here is CARPGGLNTGELFF. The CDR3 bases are TGTGCCAGGCCGGGAGGGCTGAACACCGGGGAGCTGTTTTTT.